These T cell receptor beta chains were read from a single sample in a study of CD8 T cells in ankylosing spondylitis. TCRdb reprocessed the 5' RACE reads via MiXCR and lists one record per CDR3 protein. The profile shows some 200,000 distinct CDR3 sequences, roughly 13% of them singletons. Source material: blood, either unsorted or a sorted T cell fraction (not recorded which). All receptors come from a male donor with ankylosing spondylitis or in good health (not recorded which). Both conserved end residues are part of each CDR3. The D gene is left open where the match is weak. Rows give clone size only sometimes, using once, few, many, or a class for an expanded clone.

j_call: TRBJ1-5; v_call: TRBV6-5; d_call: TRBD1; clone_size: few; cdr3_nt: TGTGCCAGCAGTTTAAACAGGGGGCGGGATCAGCCCCAGCATTTT; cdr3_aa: CASSLNRGRDQPQHF
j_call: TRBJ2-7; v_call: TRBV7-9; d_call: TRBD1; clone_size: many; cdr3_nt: TGTGCCAGCAGCTCGGGACAGTATCACTACGAGCAGTACTTC; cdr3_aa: CASSSGQYHYEQYF
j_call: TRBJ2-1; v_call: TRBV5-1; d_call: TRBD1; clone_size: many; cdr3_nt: TGCGCCAGCAGCTTGGTTGGACAGGGATTCTACAATGAGCAGTTCTTC; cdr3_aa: CASSLVGQGFYNEQFF
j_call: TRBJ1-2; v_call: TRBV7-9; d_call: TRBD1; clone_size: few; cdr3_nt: TGTGCCAGCAGTCGGACAGGATCTTACAACTATGGCTACACCTTC; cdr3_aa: CASSRTGSYNYGYTF
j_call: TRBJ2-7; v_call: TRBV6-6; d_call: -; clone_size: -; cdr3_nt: TGTGCCAGTCACTCAGGGGTAAACTACGAGCAGTACTTC; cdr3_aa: CASHSGVNYEQYF
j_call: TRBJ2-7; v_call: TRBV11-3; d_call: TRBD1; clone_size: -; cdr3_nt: TGTGCCAGCAGCTTAGAGGGACAGAATACCTACGAGCAGTACTTC; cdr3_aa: CASSLEGQNTYEQYF
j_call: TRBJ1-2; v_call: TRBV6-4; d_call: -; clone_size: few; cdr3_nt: TGTGCCAGCAGTGACTCGGCGTATGGCTACACCTTC; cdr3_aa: CASSDSAYGYTF
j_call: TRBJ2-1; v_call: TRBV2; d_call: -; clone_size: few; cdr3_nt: TGTGCCACCGTGGGCGAGAGTAGCGCCCTCTCCTCCTACAATGAGCAGTTCTTC; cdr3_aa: CATVGESSALSSYNEQFF
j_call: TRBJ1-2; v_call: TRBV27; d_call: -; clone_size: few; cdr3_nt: TGTGCCAGCAGACACAGCGCCTATGGCTACACCTTC; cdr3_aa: CASRHSAYGYTF
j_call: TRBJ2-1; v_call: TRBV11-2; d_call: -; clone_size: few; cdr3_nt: TGTGCCAGCAGCACCTCACCGGGGGGCCGGAATGAGCAGTTCTTC; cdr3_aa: CASSTSPGGRNEQFF
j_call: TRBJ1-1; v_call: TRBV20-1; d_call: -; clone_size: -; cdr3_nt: TGCAGTCCCTGGGGGGGGATGAGCACTGAAGCTTTCTTT; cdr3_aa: CSPWGGMSTEAFF
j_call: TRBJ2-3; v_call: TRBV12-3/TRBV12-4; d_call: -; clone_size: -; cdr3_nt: TGTGCCAGCAGTTTGGACAGAGATACGCAGTATTTT; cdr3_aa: CASSLDRDTQYF
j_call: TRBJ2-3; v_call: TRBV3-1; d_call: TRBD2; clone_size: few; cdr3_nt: TGTGCCAGCAGCCAACGCAGCGGGGGGGCCTATTTACAAGATACGCAGTATTTT; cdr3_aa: CASSQRSGGAYLQDTQYF
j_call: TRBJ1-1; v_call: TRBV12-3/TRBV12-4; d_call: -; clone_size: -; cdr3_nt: TGTGCCAGCAGTTTGTCCCCAGAAGCTTTCTTT; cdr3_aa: CASSLSPEAFF
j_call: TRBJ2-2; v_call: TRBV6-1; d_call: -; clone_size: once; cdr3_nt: TGTGCCAGCACCTCCTTAGGGGGGGCAGACGGGGAGCTGTTTTTT; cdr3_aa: CASTSLGGADGELFF
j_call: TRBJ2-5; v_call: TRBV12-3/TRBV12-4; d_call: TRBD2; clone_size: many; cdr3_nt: TGTGCCAGCAGACTAGCGGGGACCCAGTACTTC; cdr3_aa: CASRLAGTQYF
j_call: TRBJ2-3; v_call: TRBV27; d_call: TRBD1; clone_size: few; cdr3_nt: TGTGCCAGCAGTTGGGGCAGGGGGTCCACAGATACGCAGTATTTT; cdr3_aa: CASSWGRGSTDTQYF
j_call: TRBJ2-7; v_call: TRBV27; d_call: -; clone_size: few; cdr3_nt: TGTGCCAGCAGTTTACTCCCGAGCTCCTACGAGCAGTACTTC; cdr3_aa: CASSLLPSSYEQYF
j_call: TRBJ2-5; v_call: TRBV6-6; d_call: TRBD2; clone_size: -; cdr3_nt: TGTGCCAGCAGTCCACTTGGAGGAGCGGGGAAACAAGAGACCCAGTACTTC; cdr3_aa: CASSPLGGAGKQETQYF
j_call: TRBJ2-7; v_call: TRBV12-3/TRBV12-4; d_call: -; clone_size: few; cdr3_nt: TGTGCCAGCAGTTTAGTGGCCGAGGGGGGTTACGAGCAGTACTTC; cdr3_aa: CASSLVAEGGYEQYF
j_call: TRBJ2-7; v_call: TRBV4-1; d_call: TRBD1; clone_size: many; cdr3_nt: TGCGCCAGCAGCTTGCAAGTACAGGGGGTCAACGAGCAGTACTTC; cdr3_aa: CASSLQVQGVNEQYF
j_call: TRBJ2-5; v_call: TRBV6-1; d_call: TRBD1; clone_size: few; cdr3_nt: TGTGCCAGCAGTGTCCTCACAGGGGGCGAAGAGACCCAGTACTTC; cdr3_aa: CASSVLTGGEETQYF
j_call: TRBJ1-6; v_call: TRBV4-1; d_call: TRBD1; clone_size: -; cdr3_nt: TGCGCCAGCAGCCAAGCGGGACAGGGAATTAATTCACCCCTCCACTTT; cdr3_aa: CASSQAGQGINSPLHF
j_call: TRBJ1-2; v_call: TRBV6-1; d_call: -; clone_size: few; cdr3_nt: TGTGCCAGCAGGGGACGGTACGGTGGCTATGGCTACACCTTC; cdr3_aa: CASRGRYGGYGYTF
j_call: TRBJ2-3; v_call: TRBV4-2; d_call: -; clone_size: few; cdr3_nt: TGTGCCAGCAGCCAAGAGCGACCTGGCACAGATACGCAGTATTTT; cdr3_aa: CASSQERPGTDTQYF
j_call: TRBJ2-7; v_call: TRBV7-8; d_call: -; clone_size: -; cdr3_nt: TGTGCCAGCAGTAAAGCCAGGACAGCGACCTACGAGCAGTACTTC; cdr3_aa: CASSKARTATYEQYF